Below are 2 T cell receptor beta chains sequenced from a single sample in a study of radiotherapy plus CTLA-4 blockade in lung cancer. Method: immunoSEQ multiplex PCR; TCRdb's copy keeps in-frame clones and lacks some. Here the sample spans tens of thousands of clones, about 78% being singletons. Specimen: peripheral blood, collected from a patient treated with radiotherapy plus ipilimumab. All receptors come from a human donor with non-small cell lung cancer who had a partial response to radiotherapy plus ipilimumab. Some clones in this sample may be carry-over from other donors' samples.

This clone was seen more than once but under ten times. The CDR3 loop is CASSEHGRGNSPLHF. CDR3 nucleotide sequence: TGTGCCAGCAGTGAACACGGCAGGGGTAATTCACCCCTCCACTTT. The chain carries TRBV25-1 and TRBJ1-6, with D possibly being TRBD1 (6 bases). The ends were cut back, 2 bases at V and 6 bases at J, with 11 bases in the middle. The CDR3 has 15 residues. Germline V gives CDR1 MGHDK, CDR2 SYGVNS.

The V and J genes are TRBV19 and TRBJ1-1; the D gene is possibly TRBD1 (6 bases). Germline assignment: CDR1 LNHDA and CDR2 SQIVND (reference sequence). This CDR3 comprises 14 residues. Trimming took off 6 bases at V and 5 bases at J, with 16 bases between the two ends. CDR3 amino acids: CASSSRGAQTEAFF. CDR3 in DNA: TGTGCCAGTAGCTCCCGGGGGGCGCAGACTGAAGCTTTCTTT.